Listed here are 10 T cell receptor beta chains from one sample, sequenced in a study of blood T cell repertoires in COVID-19 (dated by TCRdb to about 2020). Libraries were prepared through the immunoSEQ multiplex PCR assay. In TCRdb, the immuneACCESS table is reduced to in-frame sequences with V and J assigned. These tables do not hold every clone; where another copy was compared, an unresolved V gene accounts for under half, and the others remain unexplained. Within this sample are tens of thousands of clones, with 83% of them counted one time only. The ten largest clones represent over 25% of the sample. Sequencing used peripheral blood. These receptors all stem from a man between 65 and 85 years old with active COVID-19.

The chain couples TRBV2 to TRBJ1-1; 8 nucleotides match TRBD1. CDR3 length equals 13 residues. V lost 4 bases, J lost 10 bases, and 8 bases stayed unmatched. CDR1 is SNHLY, CDR2 FYNNEI, per germline. CDR3 sequence: CASSARDRTTAFF. CDR3 DNA: TGTGCCAGCAGTGCAAGGGACAGGACCACAGCTTTCTTT.

The chain couples TRBV28 to TRBJ2-7; 7 bases fit TRBD1. Germline assignment: CDR1 MDHEN and CDR2 SYDVKM. Trimming took 3 bases from V and 0 from J; bases not matched to a gene: 5. The CDR3 spans 15 residues. Written as DNA, the CDR3 is TGTGCCAGCAGTTTCGCCTCAGGGGGCTCCTACGAGCAGTACTTC. This translates into CASSFASGGSYEQYF.

The chain uses TRBV28 and TRBJ2-1; 14 nucleotides align to TRBD2. This CDR3 comprises 15 residues. CDR1 and CDR2 (germline): MDHEN, SYDVKM. Trimming took 5 bases from V and 5 from J; bases not matched to a gene: 2. CDR3 nucleotides: TGTGCCAGCAGTCAGGGACTAGCGGGAGACAATGAGCAGTTCTTC. This codes for CASSQGLAGDNEQFF.

The chain combines TRBV4-2 with TRBJ2-7, with D hard to call. The CDR3 spans 13 residues. Per the germline V gene, CDR1 is LGHNA and CDR2 is YNFKEQ. The V end was cut by 0 bases, the J end by 3 bases, with 6 bases between. The CDR3 is CASSQETVYEQYF. CDR3 nucleotide sequence: TGTGCCAGCAGCCAAGAAACAGTCTACGAGCAGTACTTC.

The chain joins TRBV12-5 to TRBJ1-1; the D gene is possibly TRBD1 (6 bases). The germline CDR1 and CDR2 sequences are LGHNT and FRNRAP. The V gene lost 7 bases and the J gene lost 6 bases, with 15 bases spanning the gap. CDR3 length: 13 residues. This CDR3 is CASVIQGDAEAFF. Written as DNA, the CDR3 is TGTGCTAGTGTTATACAGGGCGACGCTGAAGCTTTCTTT.

The chain has TRBV5-1 and TRBJ2-1; 8 bases map to TRBD2. The CDR3 spans 14 residues. V lost 5 bases, J lost 4 bases, and 5 bases stayed unmatched. The germline CDR1 and CDR2 sequences are SGHRS and YFSETQ. CDR3 bases: TGCGCCAGCAGAACTAGCGGCCAATACAATGAGCAGTTCTTC. Residues: CASRTSGQYNEQFF.

This chain joins TRBV2 and TRBJ2-3; 16 bases align to TRBD2. The CDR3 loop spans 16 amino acids. Germline V gives CDR1 SNHLY, CDR2 FYNNEI. V shed 3 bases and J 7 bases; nucleotides not matched to a gene: 4. The CDR3 DNA follows: TGTGCCAGCAGTGAGGGGACTAGCGGGAGGGCCAATACGCAGTATTTT. The encoded protein is CASSEGTSGRANTQYF.

This chain connects TRBV28 to TRBJ2-1, with D hard to call. Germline V gene sequence: CDR1 MDHEN, CDR2 SYDVKM. Trimming removed 3 bases from V and 1 base from J, with 10 bases in between. The CDR3 spans 15 residues. The CDR3 reads CASSFVSGSYNEQFF. CDR3 coding DNA: TGTGCCAGCAGTTTCGTTTCGGGTTCCTACAATGAGCAGTTCTTC.

This chain joins TRBV7-9 and TRBJ1-2; TRBD1 matches at 7 bases. V dropped 5 bases and J dropped 0; count of bases not matched to a gene: 15. The CDR3 sequence is 18 residues long. The V gene's germline CDR1 is SEHNR and CDR2 FQNEAQ (reference sequence). In DNA form, the CDR3 reads TGTGCCAGCAGCCTAAACCCGTCGAACAGGGGAACTAACTATGGCTACACCTTC. This translates into CASSLNPSNRGTNYGYTF.

The genes are TRBV7-9 and TRBJ1-2, with 8 bases matching TRBD1. Unmatched junction bases numbered 13, after V lost 5 bases and J lost 8 bases. CDR3 length: 15 residues. Germline V CDR1 and CDR2: SEHNR, FQNEAQ (reference sequence). The CDR3 coding sequence is TGTGCCAGCAGCCCGGCCGGGCAGGGGGCAGGCGGCTACACCTTC. This sequence encodes CASSPAGQGAGGYTF. Full variable domain (outside the CDR3, taken from reference TRBV7-9 and TRBJ1-2): DTGVSQNPRHKITKRGQNVTFRCDPISEHNRLYWYRQTLGQGPEFLTYFQNEAQLEKSRLLSDRFSAERPKGSFSTLEIQRTEQGDSAMYLCASSPAGQGAGGYTFGSGTRLTVV.